This record concerns one TCR beta chain sequence. Its recognized antigen is unknown. Base qualities are not at hand, and no much larger clone is one base apart. Looking up the germline V gene (reference sequence) yields CDR1 LNHDA and CDR2 SQIVND. The CDR3 runs 17 amino acids, cysteine and phenylalanine included. Of the read, only the CDR3 DNA is kept; its 51 bases are in frame from base 1. V is cut back by 2 bases and J by 1 base, with 5 bases in the junction unmatched. This entry belongs to a study of cytomegalovirus exposure and HLA in healthy donors (TCRdb year 2017). Some background on the complete study: In an earlier analysis of 587 of the donors, about 270 Gb of sequence data and some 120 million unique TCR beta sequences from roughly 190 million T cells were reported. Approximately 310 gigabases of sequencing data and approximately 93 million unique TCR sequences were included in an early release covering under 650 HLA-typed donors. Of the roughly 430 genotyped donors, about 80% fell in the genetic ancestry cluster associated with self-reported Caucasian donors. The study aimed to test whether cataloging public T cell receptors could reveal signatures of past pathogen exposure. Using immunosequencing, the study profiled T cell repertoires from about 650 subjects and related those repertoires to cytomegalovirus serostatus. A separate validation cohort of roughly 120 different subjects was used in addition to the 666-subject first cohort. To predict cytomegalovirus infection status, the study combined high-throughput TCR immunosequencing, statistical association of individual TCRs with disease status, and machine learning. To study patterns of TCR occurrence, a later analysis re-analyzed previously published TCR beta repertoires from 700 or so donors and added high-resolution HLA genotyping. In the later analysis, no new phenotypic data were used to find candidate immune exposures; instead, reliance was placed on TCR beta sequences and their occurrence across donors. An earlier analysis of about 600 of the donors used high-throughput TCR beta sequencing to judge whether each TCR beta V gene segment behaved as functional or pseudogenic. Donor age, sex, ethnicity and CMV serostatus were compiled alongside the repertoire data. A later genetic analysis used genome-wide SNP genotypes for about 65% of the roughly 670 donors, treating that subset as a discovery cohort. Every repertoire in the discovery cohort had been generated on one and the same sequencing platform. HLA typing covered class I and class II loci at four-digit resolution. The number of donors typed differed by locus, with roughly 629-640 for A, B, C, DRB1 and DQB1, about 500 for DQA1, approximately 580 for DPA1, and some 470 for DPB1. Because of strong linkage in the cohort, a few DR-DQ haplotypes were treated as single units for association and clustering. Among some 410 genotyped donors of the cohort, an average of 235,054 unique TCR beta nucleotide sequences were sequenced per donor, around 18% of them non-productive.

The paper's findings and limits, for the study overall: Because counts were too low, roughly 17 rarely observed V segments, including chromosome 9 orphons, were left out of the earlier analysis of about 500 of the donors. The 87-base-pair reads could not distinguish some IMGT-functional V segments, including TRBV6-2 and TRBV6-3, so those segments were excluded. In an earlier analysis of 587 of the donors, most TCR beta V segments appeared in productive rearrangements about 90% or about 30% of the time, broadly matching IMGT annotations. The only immune exposure information available for the cohort was CMV serostatus. A further reported finding was that TCR beta sequences accurately predicted the HLA-A and HLA-B alleles for most subjects in the first cohort. According to a later analysis, most CMV-associated TCR beta chains appeared to be HLA-restricted, and the HLA associations seemed to be driven largely by CMV exposure. An association between a missense DCLRE1C variant and V-gene and J-gene trimming of TCR beta chains was found in a later genetic analysis and replicated in an independent cohort. The classifier was reported to diagnose cytomegalovirus status with high specificity and sensitivity in both the original cohort and the validation cohort. According to a later analysis, TCR association rates differed among HLA loci, with DRB1 alleles showing the most associated TCRs and HLA-C alleles showing the fewest. Because some donors lacked HLA typing at each locus, the association tests relied only on the typed subset. The presence/absence analyses assumed that sequencing depth was roughly uniform across donors, and that assumption may not be true. Strong co-occurrence of HLA alleles, especially DR and DQ, made assigning TCR associations to individual alleles difficult. A group of highly shared sequence variants was considered likely to be a technical artifact of the sequencing pipeline. According to a later genetic analysis, donors in an Asian-associated ancestry cluster had fewer N-insertions in productive TCRs than the approximately 630-donor mean. Compared with equally common non-associated chains, HLA-associated TCR beta chains in a later analysis were more clonally expanded and had lower generation probabilities. A later analysis associated 17,000 or so TCR beta sequences with specific HLA alleles at a false discovery rate of 0.05. Most TCR sequences were seen in very few donors, while some public TCRs were found in many individuals. Linkage disequilibrium might explain the correlated functional status among segregating V segments, but an unknown experimental factor could not be excluded. The authors suggested that the approach could potentially be generalized to other disease states and immunological phenotypes. In the study, around 150 TCR beta chains were listed as associated with cytomegalovirus. In vitro tests confirmed that a few of the cytomegalovirus-associated TCR beta chains recognize cytomegalovirus antigens. In a later analysis, several top co-occurrence clusters were reported to appear linked to parvovirus B19, influenza, CMV and Epstein-Barr virus. This cohort had only TCR beta chains sequenced, and the lack of alpha or paired-chain data limited which features could be detected.

The method was the immunoSEQ multiplex PCR assay. The multiplex PCR relied on a mix of 60 forward primers for TCR Vbeta segments and 13 reverse primers for TCR Jbeta segments. The CDR3 region of rearranged TCR beta genes was amplified from genomic DNA with a multiplex PCR assay. On the Illumina HiSeq System, the amplified TCR beta libraries were sequenced as 87-base-pair reads. The paper's data handling went like this. A later analysis counted tens of millions of unique TCR beta chains across the 650 to 800 repertoires, and some 11 million of these chains were shared by at least two donors. To remove PCR and sequencing errors, raw reads were error-corrected and collapsed into unique sequences using a nearest-neighbor algorithm that merged closely related sequences. V, D and J gene segments were assigned by aligning CDR3 sequences to IMGT reference sequences. For a sequence to be retained, at least a six-nucleotide match to both a V gene segment and a J gene segment was required. A rearrangement counted as productive if the CDR3 had no stop codons and remained in frame with V and J, and every other rearrangement counted as non-productive. Following IMGT convention, CDR3 was defined as the stretch from the second conserved V-encoded cysteine up to the conserved J-encoded phenylalanine. Sequences without an unambiguous match to a single V gene segment were excluded from the earlier analysis of 450 to 750 of the donors. An earlier analysis of some 610 of the donors called V segments functional above 56.7% productive rearrangements and segregating when the between-donor standard deviation exceeded 5%. A statistical classification framework was developed to diagnose cytomegalovirus status using the catalog of TCR beta chain sequences. In a later analysis, TCR nucleotide sequences were compared against IMGT/GENE-DB human TR gene sequences so that V and J genes could be assigned. In a later analysis, CDR3 sequences and most-parsimonious VDJ recombination scenarios were assigned using the TCRdist pipeline. In a later analysis, every TCR beta chain was defined by the combination of its CDR3 amino acid sequence and its V-gene family, and reads without a unique V-gene family were dropped. As a way to deal with suspected cross-contamination and a sequencing artifact, a later analysis dropped hundreds of nucleotide sequences that were highly shared and had low generation probability. In a later analysis, a clonal expansion index was calculated for each public chain from normalized within-repertoire ranks of inferred template counts. In a later analysis, generation probabilities were computed with a VDJ recombination model fitted to out-of-frame rearrangements, and the resulting probabilities were checked against IGoR. Hypergeometric tests were used in a later analysis to score TCR-TCR, TCR-HLA and TCR-CMV co-occurrence, with a repertoire-size bias correction applied to the TCR pairs. A later analysis estimated false discovery rates by permuting HLA or CMV assignments 20 times. In a later analysis, co-occurring TCRs were grouped using DBSCAN, and TCRdist sequence similarity was added for clustering within HLA-allele-positive subsets. Co-occurrence clustering excluded repertoires with fewer than 30,000 or more than 120,000 public chains, plus five with anomalous nucleotide sharing. TCRdb's version of the immuneACCESS table is confined to in-frame rearrangements and falls short of the full clone set. An unresolved V gene accounts for under half of the shortfall where checked; the remainder is of unknown origin. For V, J and clone size, that table is used; D and trimming come from the DNA. The sample yields 150,000 to 200,000 clones; roughly four fifths were counted once. The ten largest account for 1.6% of the sample.

In total, roughly 670 healthy bone marrow donors made up the cohort. Cohort members were all nominally healthy when sampled, although unrecorded immune exposures were likely present. The donor tested CMV seronegative, placing the donor among the roughly 340 seronegative members of the cohort. A peripheral blood sample was collected from each donor, and TCR beta sequencing was performed on peripheral blood mononuclear cells. The Qiagen DNeasy Blood Extraction Kit was used to extract genomic DNA from the blood cell samples. The chain is encoded by TRBV19 joined to TRBJ1-4, with 9 bases in between that match TRBD1. This clonotype was obtained from a man between 45 and 60 years old in good health and CMV-seronegative. Input material: PBMCs. The bases read TGTGCCAGTAGTATACTCGGACAGGGGATAACTAATGAAAAACTGTTTTTT. It codes for CASSILGQGITNEKLFF.